This TCR beta chain was retrieved from a study of blood T cell repertoires in COVID-19 (dated by TCRdb to the early 2020s). For the study in its entirety: Samples covering the acute and convalescent phases of COVID-19 were provided by collaborators in the United States, Italy and Spain. Nearly every sample came with metadata listing a de-identified subject ID, COVID-19 status, age in years and sex. HLA class I and class II types, where available, came from metadata supplied by the sample provider rather than from assay-based typing. The repertoires were made available in a free public database intended to serve as a resource for research on the immune response to SARS-CoV-2. The material from the prospective study consisted of cDNA or gDNA derived from T cells, B-cell-depleted T cells, or PBMCs. The dataset comprised deeply sampled blood TCRbeta repertoires from subjects exposed to, actively infected with, or recovered from COVID-19. The samples were drawn from the first 160 participants of the ongoing ImmuneRACE study and from some 1,300 subjects provided by 6 global collaborators. Broad study findings and their caveats: The amount of clinical and demographic metadata varied by source and participant and was provided uncurated.

Collaborating institutions collected whole blood in K2EDTA tubes following their own protocols. Collaborator samples were shipped for TCRbeta analysis as frozen whole blood, isolated PBMCs, or DNA extracted from either sample type. The immunoSEQ Assay, a bias-controlled multiplex PCR, was used to amplify TCRbeta CDR3 regions from genomic DNA. Turning to the authors' computational methods: Nucleated cell counts per sample were estimated from amplification of reference gene primers within the assay. Sequence reads were collapsed and filtered to measure the absolute abundance of every unique TCRbeta CDR3 rearrangement. For each sample, productive Simpson clonality was calculated by taking the square root of Simpson's diversity index across productive rearrangements. TCRdb re-hosts the immuneACCESS table, in-frame sequences only. Its copies lack some clones; in the studies checked, an unresolved V gene accounts for under half of them, and the cause for the rest is not known. From that table come the V and J calls and clone size; the DNA was used to work out D and trimming. The sample yields approximately 80,000 clones; 81% were counted once. Approximately 40% of the sample is held by the ten biggest clonotypes.

This clone turned up a few times. Its cognate antigen has yet to be identified. There are no base qualities to consult, and no much larger clone falls within one base. Its CDR3 holds 13 amino acids, cysteine through phenylalanine. Kept here is only the CDR3 DNA, which spans 39 bases and is read in frame from base 1. Per the germline V gene, SQVTM is the CDR1 and ANQGSEA is the CDR2. At the junction V is shortened by 4 bases and J by 1 base, with 10 bases in between. The sequenced material came from peripheral blood. The clonotype comes from an older man with acute or convalescent COVID-19. Rearrangement joined TRBV29-1 to TRBJ2-5; the D gene assignment is ambiguous. The nucleotide sequence reads as follows: TGCAGCGTTGTTGCACAGCCCCAAGAGACCCAGTACTTC. Translation gives CSVVAQPQETQYF.